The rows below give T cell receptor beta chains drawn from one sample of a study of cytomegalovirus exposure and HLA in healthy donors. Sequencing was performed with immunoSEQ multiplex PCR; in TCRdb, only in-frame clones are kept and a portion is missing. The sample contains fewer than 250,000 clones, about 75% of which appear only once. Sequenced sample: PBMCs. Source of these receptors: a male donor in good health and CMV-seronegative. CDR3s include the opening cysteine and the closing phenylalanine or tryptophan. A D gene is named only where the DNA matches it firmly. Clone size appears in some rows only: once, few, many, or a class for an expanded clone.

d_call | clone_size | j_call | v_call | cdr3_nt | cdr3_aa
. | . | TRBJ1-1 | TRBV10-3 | TGTGCCATCAGTGAGTTCGGGGGACCCACTGAAGCTTTCTTT | CAISEFGGPTEAFF
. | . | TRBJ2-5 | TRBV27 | TGTGCCAGCAGTCTCCAGAGACAGACAGAGACCCAGTACTTC | CASSLQRQTETQYF
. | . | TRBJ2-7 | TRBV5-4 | TGTGCCAGCAGCTTGGACGGTCACGAGCAGTACTTC | CASSLDGHEQYF
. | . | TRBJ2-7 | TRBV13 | TGTGCCAGCAGCTTAGTGAGGGACTCCTACGAGCAGTACTTC | CASSLVRDSYEQYF
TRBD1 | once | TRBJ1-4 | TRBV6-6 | TGTGCCAGCAGTTACGGCGGGACAGGGGAAATCGGAAAACTGTTTTTT | CASSYGGTGEIGKLFF
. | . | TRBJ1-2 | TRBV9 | TGTGCCAGCAGCGTAGAGGAGGGCTATGGCTACACCTTC | CASSVEEGYGYTF
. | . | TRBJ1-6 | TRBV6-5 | TGTGCCAGCAGTTACTCGACGCAGGGTTCAGACCTCCACTTT | CASSYSTQGSDLHF
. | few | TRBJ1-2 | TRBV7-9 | TGTGCCAGCAGCCGCAGCGCTGCGGACTATGGCTACACCTTC | CASSRSAADYGYTF
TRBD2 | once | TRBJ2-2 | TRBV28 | TGTGCCAGCAGTGCTGGGGGGGTGGAGCTGTTTTTT | CASSAGGVELFF
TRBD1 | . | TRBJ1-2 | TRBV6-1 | TGTGCCAGCAGTCTACAGGGGGGAGGTAGCTATGGCTACACCTTC | CASSLQGGGSYGYTF
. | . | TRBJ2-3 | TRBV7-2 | TGTGCCAGCAGCTTAGCTGTATCGGGTACGCAGTATTTT | CASSLAVSGTQYF
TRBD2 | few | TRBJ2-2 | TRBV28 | TGTGCCAGCAGCTCGGGACTAGCGGGGGTCACCGGGGAGCTGTTTTTT | CASSSGLAGVTGELFF
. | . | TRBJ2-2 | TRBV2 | TGTGCCAGCAGTGAGAATAGGGGAAACACCGGGGAGCTGTTTTTT | CASSENRGNTGELFF
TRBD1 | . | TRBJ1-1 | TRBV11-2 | TGTGCCAGCAGCCCGGGACAGGGTTCCACTGAAGCTTTCTTT | CASSPGQGSTEAFF
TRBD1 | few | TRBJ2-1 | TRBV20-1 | TGCAGTGCTATACTACAGGGGTTGAGTTTCTTC | CSAILQGLSFF
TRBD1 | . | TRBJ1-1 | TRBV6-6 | TGTGCCAGCAAAAGACAGGGGAACACTGAAGCTTTCTTT | CASKRQGNTEAFF
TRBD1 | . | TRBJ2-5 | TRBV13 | TGTGCCAGCAGCCAATACGGGACAGGGGGGTATATGGAGACCCAGTACTTC | CASSQYGTGGYMETQYF
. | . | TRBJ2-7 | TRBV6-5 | TGTGCCAGCAGTTACTCCCCAGGGAAGGGCTACGAGCAGTACTTC | CASSYSPGKGYEQYF
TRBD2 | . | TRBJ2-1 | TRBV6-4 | TGTGCCAGCAGTGACTCGGTAGCGGGGGGCTTTGAGCAGTTCTTC | CASSDSVAGGFEQFF
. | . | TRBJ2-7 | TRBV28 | TGTGCCAGCAGTTTCTCGTACGAGCAGTACTTC | CASSFSYEQYF
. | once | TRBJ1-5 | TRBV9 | TGTGCCAGCAGCGTAGGACATAATCAGCCCCAGCATTTT | CASSVGHNQPQHF
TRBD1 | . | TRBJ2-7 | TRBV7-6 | TGTGCCAGCAGCTTAGCCCCCCAGGGGGTCGAGCAGTACTTC | CASSLAPQGVEQYF
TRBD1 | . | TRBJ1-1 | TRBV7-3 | TGTGCCAGCAGCTTTTCGGGACAGATGAACACTGAAGCTTTCTTT | CASSFSGQMNTEAFF
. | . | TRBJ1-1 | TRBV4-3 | TGCGCCAGCAGCCAAGCCCCCAGGGCGACGAACACTGAAGCTTTCTTT | CASSQAPRATNTEAFF
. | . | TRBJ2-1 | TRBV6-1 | TGTGCCAGCAGTGAAGTGGGGCAGTACAATGAGCAGTTCTTC | CASSEVGQYNEQFF
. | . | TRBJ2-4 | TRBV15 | TGTGCCACCAGCAACCACAGGGACCAAAACATTCAGTACTTC | CATSNHRDQNIQYF
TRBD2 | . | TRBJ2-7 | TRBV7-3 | TGTGCCAGCAGCTTAGTGGGGGGGGACGGGCAGTACTTC | CASSLVGGDGQYF
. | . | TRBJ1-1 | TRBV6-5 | TGTGCCAGCAGTGAGGGAGGAACTGAAGCTTTCTTT | CASSEGGTEAFF
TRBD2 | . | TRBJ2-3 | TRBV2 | TGTGCCAGCAGTGCGACTAGCGGGAGCAGCCTTAGCACAGATACGCAGTATTTT | CASSATSGSSLSTDTQYF
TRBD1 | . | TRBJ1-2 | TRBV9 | TGTGCCAGCGCGAGGGGGCGAGGGTATGGCTACACCTTC | CASARGRGYGYTF
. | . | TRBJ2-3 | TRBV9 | TGTGCCAGCAGCGTAGGGAAGGGAGCCCGGAATACGCAGTATTTT | CASSVGKGARNTQYF
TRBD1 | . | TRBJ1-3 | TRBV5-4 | TGTGCCAGCAGCGGACCAGGGGGCGTGGACACCATATATTTT | CASSGPGGVDTIYF
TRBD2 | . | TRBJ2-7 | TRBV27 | TGTGCCAGCAGTTTGAGACTAGCGGGCTCCTACGAGCAGTACTTC | CASSLRLAGSYEQYF
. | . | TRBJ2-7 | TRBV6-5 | TGTGCCAGTCGCCCGTCAGGCGAAACCTACGAGCAGTACTTC | CASRPSGETYEQYF
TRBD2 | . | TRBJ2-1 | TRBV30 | TGTGCCCTCGGGGGGGCGGGCCAGTTCTTC | CALGGAGQFF
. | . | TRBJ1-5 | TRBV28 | TGTGCCAGCGGCCGGGACTGGAATCAGCCCCAGCATTTT | CASGRDWNQPQHF
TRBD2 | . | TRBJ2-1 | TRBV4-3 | TGCGCCAGCAGCTATGGGACTAGCGAGAACAATGAGCAGTTCTTC | CASSYGTSENNEQFF
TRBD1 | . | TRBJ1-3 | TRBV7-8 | TGTGCCAGCAGCACCAGGGGGTCTGGAAACACCATATATTTT | CASSTRGSGNTIYF
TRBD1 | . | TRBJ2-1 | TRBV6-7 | TGTGCCAGCAGTTACTCCGCCGGGACAGGGGACAATGAGCAGTTCTTC | CASSYSAGTGDNEQFF
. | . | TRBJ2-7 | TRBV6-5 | TGTGCCAGCAGTTACACTCGACTCCAGTTTTACGAGCAGTACTTC | CASSYTRLQFYEQYF
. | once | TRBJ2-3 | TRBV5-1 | TGCGCCAGCAGCTTGGGCGACGGAGGCACAGATACGCAGTATTTT | CASSLGDGGTDTQYF
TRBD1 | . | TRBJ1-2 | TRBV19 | TGTGCCAGTAGCCAGGGACAGGGGTATGGCTACACCTTC | CASSQGQGYGYTF
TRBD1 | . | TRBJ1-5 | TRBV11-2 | TGTGCCAGCAGCCCAGGGGGATATAGCAATCAGCCCCAGCATTTT | CASSPGGYSNQPQHF
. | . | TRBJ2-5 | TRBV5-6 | TGTGCCAGCAGCTTGAGGGGGGGCCAAGAGACCCAGTACTTC | CASSLRGGQETQYF
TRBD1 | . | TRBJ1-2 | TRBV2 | TGTGCCAGCCTCCAGACAGGGCCCTTTTGGGGCTACACCTTC | CASLQTGPFWGYTF
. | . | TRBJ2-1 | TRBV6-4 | TGTGCCAGCAGTGACACGGGGGGCCAGTACAATGAGCAGTTCTTC | CASSDTGGQYNEQFF
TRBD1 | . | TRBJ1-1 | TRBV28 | TGTGCCAGCAAAACAGGGGGTCGGACTGAAGCTTTCTTT | CASKTGGRTEAFF
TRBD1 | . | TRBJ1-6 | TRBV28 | TGTGCCAGCAATCGCCGGGACAGATCGGATTCACCCCTCCACTTT | CASNRRDRSDSPLHF
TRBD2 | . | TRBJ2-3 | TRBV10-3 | TGTGCCACCGGACTAGTGCTCACAGATACGCAGTATTTT | CATGLVLTDTQYF
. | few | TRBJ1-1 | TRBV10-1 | TGCGCCAGCAGTGAGTCTGGGTCCTCAACGAGCGGGGATAGCACTGAAGCTTTCTTT | CASSESGSSTSGDSTEAFF
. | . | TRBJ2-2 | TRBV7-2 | TGTGCCAGCAGCCCCAGGAGGGGGGGTGGCACCGGGGAGCTGTTTTTT | CASSPRRGGGTGELFF
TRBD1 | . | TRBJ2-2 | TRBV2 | TGTGCCAGCGCCCCGGGACAGGGGTTTGTCGGGGAGCTGTTTTTT | CASAPGQGFVGELFF
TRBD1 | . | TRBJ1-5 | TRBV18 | TGTGCCAGCTCCGGGGTTCAGGGGGGTGGACAGCCCCAGCATTTT | CASSGVQGGGQPQHF
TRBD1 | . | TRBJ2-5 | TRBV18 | TGTGCCAGCTCAAAGACAGGGAAAGAGACCCAGTACTTC | CASSKTGKETQYF
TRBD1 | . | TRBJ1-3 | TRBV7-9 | TGTGCTGTAGGTAGGGACAGCTCTGGAAACACCATATATTTT | CAVGRDSSGNTIYF